The clone carrying this T cell receptor (beta chain) has ten or more counts. What it recognizes is unknown. This sample is drawn from a study of T cells after yellow fever vaccination. General study results and limits: Sorted repertoires could include abundant contaminating clonotypes from bulk cells. At around 96% for CD4 and approximately 88% for CD8, most primary-vaccination clones showed up again after the booster. Of the clonotypes, a small share occurred in both CD4 and CD8 compartments.

Via MiXCR, TCRdb re-called the 5' RACE reads, giving one row per CDR3 protein. The table records about 180,000 distinct CDR3 sequences, approximately 6.2% of them present only once. Between the trimmed V and J ends, which lost 0 bases and 2 bases, there was a span of 11 bases. The V gene's germline CDR1 is MNHEY and CDR2 SVGAGI. CDR3 size: 16 residues. The specimen was CD4+ T cells sorted from PBMCs, collected on the day of the first yellow fever vaccination. The genes are TRBV6-5 and TRBJ2-1; maybe TRBD2 (5 bases). The clonotype was recovered from a man younger than 30 who received the YFV17D yellow fever vaccine. DNA for the CDR3: TGTGCCAGCAGTTACTCGGGGAGCGGCACCTACAATGAGCAGTTCTTC. Protein sequence: CASSYSGSGTYNEQFF.